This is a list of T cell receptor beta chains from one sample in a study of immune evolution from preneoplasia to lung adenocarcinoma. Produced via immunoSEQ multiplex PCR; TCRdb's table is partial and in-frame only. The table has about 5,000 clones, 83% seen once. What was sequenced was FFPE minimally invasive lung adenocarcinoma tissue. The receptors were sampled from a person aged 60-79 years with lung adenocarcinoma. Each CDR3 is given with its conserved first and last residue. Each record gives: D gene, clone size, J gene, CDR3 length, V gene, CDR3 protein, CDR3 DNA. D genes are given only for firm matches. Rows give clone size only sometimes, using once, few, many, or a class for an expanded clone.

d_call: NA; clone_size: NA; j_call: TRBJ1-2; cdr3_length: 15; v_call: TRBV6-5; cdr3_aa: CASSYSSGGDYGYTF; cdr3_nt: TGTGCCAGCAGTTACTCGTCCGGGGGGGACTATGGCTACACCTTC
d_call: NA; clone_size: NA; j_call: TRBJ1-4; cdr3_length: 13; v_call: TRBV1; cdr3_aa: CTSMKGEGEKLFF; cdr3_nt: TGCACCAGCATGAAGGGGGAGGGGGAAAAACTGTTTTTT
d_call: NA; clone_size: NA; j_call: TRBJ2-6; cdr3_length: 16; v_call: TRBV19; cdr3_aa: CASSITGLAGANVPTF; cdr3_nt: TGTGCCAGTAGTATTACGGGGTTGGCTGGGGCCAACGTCCCGACTTTC
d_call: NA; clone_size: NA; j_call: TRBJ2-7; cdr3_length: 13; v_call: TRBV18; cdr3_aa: CASSPSVTYEQYF; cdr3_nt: TGTGCCAGCTCACCATCAGTTACCTACGAGCAGTACTTC
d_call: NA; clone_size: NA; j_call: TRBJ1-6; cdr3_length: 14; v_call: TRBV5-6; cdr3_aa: CASSLVGGNSPLHF; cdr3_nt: TGTGCCAGCAGCTTGGTTGGGGGTAATTCACCCCTCCACTTT
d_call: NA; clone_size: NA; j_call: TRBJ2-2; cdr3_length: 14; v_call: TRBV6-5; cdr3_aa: CASSYSRIPGELFF; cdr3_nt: TGTGCCAGCAGTTACTCCCGGATACCCGGGGAGCTGTTTTTT
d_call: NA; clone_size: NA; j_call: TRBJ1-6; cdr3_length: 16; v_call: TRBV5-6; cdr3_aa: CASSLYGALYNSPLHF; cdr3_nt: TGTGCCAGCAGCTTGTACGGAGCCCTATATAATTCACCCCTCCACTTT
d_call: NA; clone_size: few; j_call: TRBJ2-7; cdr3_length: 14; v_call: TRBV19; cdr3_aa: CASSIGQSSYEQYF; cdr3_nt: TGTGCCAGTAGTATAGGACAGAGCTCCTACGAGCAGTACTTC
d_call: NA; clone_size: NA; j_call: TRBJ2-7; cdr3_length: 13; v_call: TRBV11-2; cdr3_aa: CASGDGLAYEQYF; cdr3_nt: TGTGCCAGCGGCGACGGCCTTGCCTACGAGCAGTACTTC
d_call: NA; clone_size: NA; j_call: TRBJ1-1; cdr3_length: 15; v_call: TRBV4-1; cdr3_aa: CASSQGPGGDTEAFF; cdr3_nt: TGCGCCAGCAGCCAAGGCCCCGGGGGGGACACTGAAGCTTTCTTT
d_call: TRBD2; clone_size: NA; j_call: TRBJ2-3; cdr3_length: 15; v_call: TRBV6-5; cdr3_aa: CASSYSASGGDTQYF; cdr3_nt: TGTGCCAGCAGTTACTCGGCTAGCGGTGGGGATACGCAGTATTTT
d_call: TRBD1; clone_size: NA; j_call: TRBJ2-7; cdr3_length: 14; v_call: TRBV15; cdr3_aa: CATRQQGDSYEQYF; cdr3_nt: TGTGCCACCAGACAACAGGGGGACTCCTACGAGCAGTACTTC
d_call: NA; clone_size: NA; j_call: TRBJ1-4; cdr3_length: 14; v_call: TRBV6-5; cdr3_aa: CASRPTATNEKLFF; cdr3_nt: TGTGCCAGCCGTCCGACAGCAACTAATGAAAAACTGTTTTTT
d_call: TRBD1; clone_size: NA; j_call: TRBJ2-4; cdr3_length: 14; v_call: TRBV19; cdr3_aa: CASSNWDSKNIQYF; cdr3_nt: TGTGCCAGTAGTAACTGGGACAGCAAAAACATTCAGTACTTC
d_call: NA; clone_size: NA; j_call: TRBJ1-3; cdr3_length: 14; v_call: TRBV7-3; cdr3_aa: CASSSGPAGNTIYF; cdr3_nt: TGTGCCAGCAGCTCAGGCCCCGCCGGAAACACCATATATTTT
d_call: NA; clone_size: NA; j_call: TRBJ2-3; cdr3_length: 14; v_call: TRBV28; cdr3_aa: CASTQGLYTDTQYF; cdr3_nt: TGTGCCAGCACCCAGGGGCTTTACACAGATACGCAGTATTTT
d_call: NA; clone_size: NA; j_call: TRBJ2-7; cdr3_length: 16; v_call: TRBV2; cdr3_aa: CASSEGLGQNPYEQYF; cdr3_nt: TGTGCCAGCAGTGAAGGCCTAGGCCAAAACCCCTACGAGCAGTACTTC
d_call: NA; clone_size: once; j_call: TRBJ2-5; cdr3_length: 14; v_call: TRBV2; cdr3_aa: CASSGPGKVETQYF; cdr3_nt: TGTGCCAGCAGTGGCCCAGGGAAGGTGGAGACCCAGTACTTC
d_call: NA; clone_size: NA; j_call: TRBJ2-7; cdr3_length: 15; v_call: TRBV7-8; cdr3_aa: CASSLRSGPGYEQYF; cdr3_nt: TGTGCCAGCAGCCTCCGTTCCGGGCCTGGCTACGAGCAGTACTTC
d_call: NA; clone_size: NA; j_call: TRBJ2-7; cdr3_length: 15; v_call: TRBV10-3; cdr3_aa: CAILPDGGSSYEQYF; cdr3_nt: TGTGCCATCCTACCCGACGGCGGCAGCTCCTACGAGCAGTACTTC
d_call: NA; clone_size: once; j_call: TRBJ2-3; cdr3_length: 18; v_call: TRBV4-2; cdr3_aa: CASSQEKGSGAGTDTQYF; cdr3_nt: TGTGCCAGCAGCCAAGAAAAAGGTTCGGGAGCAGGCACAGATACGCAGTATTTT
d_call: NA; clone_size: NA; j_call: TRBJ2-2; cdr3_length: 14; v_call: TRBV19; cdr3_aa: CATSTRAGTGELFF; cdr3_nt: TGTGCTACCAGTACGAGGGCCGGTACCGGGGAGCTGTTTTTT
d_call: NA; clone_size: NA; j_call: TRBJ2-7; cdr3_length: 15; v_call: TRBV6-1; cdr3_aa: CASRLAGQGTYEQYF; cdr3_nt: TGTGCCAGCAGACTAGCGGGACAGGGCACCTACGAGCAGTACTTC
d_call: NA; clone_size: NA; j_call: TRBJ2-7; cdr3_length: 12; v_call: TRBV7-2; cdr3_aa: CASSSQLLGQYF; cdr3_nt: TGTGCCAGCAGCTCCCAGCTTTTAGGGCAGTACTTC
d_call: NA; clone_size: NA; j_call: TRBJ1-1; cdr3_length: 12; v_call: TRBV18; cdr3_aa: CASSPDSTEAFF; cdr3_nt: TGTGCCAGCTCACCAGATAGCACTGAAGCTTTCTTT
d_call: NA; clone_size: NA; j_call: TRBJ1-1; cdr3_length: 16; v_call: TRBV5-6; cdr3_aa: CASSLSYRDWDTEAFF; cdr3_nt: TGTGCCAGCAGCTTGAGTTACAGGGATTGGGACACTGAAGCTTTCTTT
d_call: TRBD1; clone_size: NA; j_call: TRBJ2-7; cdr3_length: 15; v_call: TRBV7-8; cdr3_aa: CASSLTRQGVYEQYF; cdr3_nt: TGTGCCAGCAGCTTAACGAGACAGGGGGTCTACGAGCAGTACTTC
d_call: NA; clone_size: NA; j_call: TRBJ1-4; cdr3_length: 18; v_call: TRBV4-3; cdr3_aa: CASSQDWGHRWFNEKLFF; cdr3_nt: TGCGCCAGCAGCCAAGATTGGGGCCACAGGTGGTTTAATGAAAAACTGTTTTTT
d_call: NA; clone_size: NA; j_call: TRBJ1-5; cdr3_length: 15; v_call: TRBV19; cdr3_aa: CATSEGSISNQPQHF; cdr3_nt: TGTGCCACCTCGGAGGGGAGCATTAGCAATCAGCCCCAGCATTTT
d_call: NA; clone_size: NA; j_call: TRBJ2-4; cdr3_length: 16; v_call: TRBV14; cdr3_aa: CASSQDLPGAKNIQYF; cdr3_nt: TGTGCCAGCAGCCAAGATCTACCAGGGGCCAAAAACATTCAGTACTTC
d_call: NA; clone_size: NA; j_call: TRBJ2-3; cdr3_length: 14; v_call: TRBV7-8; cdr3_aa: CASRKARSTDTQYF; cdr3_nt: TGTGCCAGCAGGAAGGCGAGGAGCACAGATACGCAGTATTTT
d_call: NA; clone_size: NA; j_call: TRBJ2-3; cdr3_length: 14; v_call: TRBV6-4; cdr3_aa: CASSPSGSTDTQYF; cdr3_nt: TGTGCCAGCAGCCCCTCGGGAAGCACAGATACGCAGTATTTT
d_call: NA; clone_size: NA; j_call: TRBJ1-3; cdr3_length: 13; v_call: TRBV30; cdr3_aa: CAWNRGERNTIYF; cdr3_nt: TGTGCCTGGAATAGGGGGGAGAGAAACACCATATATTTT
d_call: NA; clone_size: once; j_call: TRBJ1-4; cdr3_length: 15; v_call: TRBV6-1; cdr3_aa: CASSERAGRNEKLFF; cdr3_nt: TGTGCCAGCAGTGAAAGGGCAGGGAGAAATGAAAAACTGTTTTTT
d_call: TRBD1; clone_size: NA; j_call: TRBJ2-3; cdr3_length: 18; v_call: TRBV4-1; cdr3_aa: CASSQDYSGTGGPDTQYF; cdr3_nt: TGCGCCAGCAGCCAAGATTATAGCGGGACAGGGGGCCCAGATACGCAGTATTTT
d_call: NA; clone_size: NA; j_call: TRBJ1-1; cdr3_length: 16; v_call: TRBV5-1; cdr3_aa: CASSLASLTANTEAFF; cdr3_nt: TGCGCCAGCAGCTTGGCCTCACTGACAGCCAACACTGAAGCTTTCTTT
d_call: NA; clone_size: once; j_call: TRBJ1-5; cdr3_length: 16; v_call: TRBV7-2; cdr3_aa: CASSLAPGGSGQPQHF; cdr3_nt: TGTGCCAGCAGCTTAGCTCCGGGCGGGTCAGGTCAGCCCCAGCATTTT
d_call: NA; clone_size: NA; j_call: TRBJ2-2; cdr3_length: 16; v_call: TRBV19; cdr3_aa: CASSISPRPEAGELFF; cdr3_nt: TGTGCCAGTAGTATATCGCCGCGGCCAGAGGCCGGGGAGCTGTTTTTT
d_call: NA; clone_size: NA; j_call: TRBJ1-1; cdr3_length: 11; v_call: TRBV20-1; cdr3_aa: CSAREGYEAFF; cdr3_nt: TGCAGTGCTAGAGAAGGTTATGAAGCTTTCTTT
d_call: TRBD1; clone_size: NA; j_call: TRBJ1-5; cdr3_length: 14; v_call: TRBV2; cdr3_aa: CASSAGTGDQPQHF; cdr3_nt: TGTGCCAGCAGTGCCGGGACAGGGGACCAGCCCCAGCATTTT
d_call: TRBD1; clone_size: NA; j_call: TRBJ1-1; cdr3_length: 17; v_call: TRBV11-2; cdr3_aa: CASSLGGTGRYWTEAFF; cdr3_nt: TGTGCCAGCAGCTTAGGTGGGACAGGGAGGTATTGGACTGAAGCTTTCTTT
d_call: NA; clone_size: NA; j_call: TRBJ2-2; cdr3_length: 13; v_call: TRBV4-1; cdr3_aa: CASSQDSRRELFF; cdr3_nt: TGCGCCAGCAGCCAAGATAGTAGGCGGGAGCTGTTTTTT
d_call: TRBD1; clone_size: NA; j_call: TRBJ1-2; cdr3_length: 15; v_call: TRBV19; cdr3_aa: CASSISRTGGYGYTF; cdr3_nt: TGTGCCAGTAGTATATCCCGGACAGGGGGCTATGGCTACACCTTC
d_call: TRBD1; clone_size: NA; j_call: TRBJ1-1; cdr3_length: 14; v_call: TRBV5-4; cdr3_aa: CASSLRGQVDEAFF; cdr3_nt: TGTGCCAGCAGCTTGCGGGGACAGGTTGATGAAGCTTTCTTT
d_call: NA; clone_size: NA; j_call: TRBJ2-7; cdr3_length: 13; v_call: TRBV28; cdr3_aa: CASSRTGTYEQYF; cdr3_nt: TGTGCCAGCAGCAGAACAGGGACCTACGAGCAGTACTTC
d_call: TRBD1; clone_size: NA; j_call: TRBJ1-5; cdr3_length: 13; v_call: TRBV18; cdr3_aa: CASSPDRDQPQHF; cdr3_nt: TGTGCCAGCTCACCAGACAGGGATCAGCCCCAGCATTTT
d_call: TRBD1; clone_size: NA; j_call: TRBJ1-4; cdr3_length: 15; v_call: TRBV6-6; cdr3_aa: CASSERDRAGEKLFF; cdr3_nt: TGTGCCAGCAGCGAGAGGGACAGGGCAGGGGAAAAACTGTTTTTT
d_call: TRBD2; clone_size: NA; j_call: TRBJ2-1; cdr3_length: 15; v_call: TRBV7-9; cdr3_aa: CASSLGAVSGNEQFF; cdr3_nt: TGTGCCAGCAGCTTAGGCGCGGTTAGCGGGAATGAGCAGTTCTTC
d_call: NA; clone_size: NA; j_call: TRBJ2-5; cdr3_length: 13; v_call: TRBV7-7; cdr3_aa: CASSLDGSKTQYF; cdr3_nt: TGTGCCAGCAGCTTAGACGGGAGTAAGACCCAGTACTTC
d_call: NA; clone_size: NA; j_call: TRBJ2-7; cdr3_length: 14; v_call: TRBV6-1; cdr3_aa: CASSGMADRSEQYF; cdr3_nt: TGTGCCAGCAGTGGAATGGCGGACAGATCCGAGCAGTACTTC
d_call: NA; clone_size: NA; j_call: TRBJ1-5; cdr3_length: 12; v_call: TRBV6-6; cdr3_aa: CASSPSIQPQHF; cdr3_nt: TGTGCCAGCAGTCCCTCGATTCAGCCCCAGCATTTT
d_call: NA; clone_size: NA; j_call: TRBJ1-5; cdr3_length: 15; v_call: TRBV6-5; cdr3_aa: CASSSGTAGNQPQHF; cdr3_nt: TGTGCCAGCAGTTCCGGGACTGCCGGGAATCAGCCCCAGCATTTT
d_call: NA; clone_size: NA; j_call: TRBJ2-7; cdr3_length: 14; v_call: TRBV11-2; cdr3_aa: CASSLVGAIYEQYF; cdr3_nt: TGTGCCAGCAGCTTAGTCGGTGCTATCTACGAGCAGTACTTC
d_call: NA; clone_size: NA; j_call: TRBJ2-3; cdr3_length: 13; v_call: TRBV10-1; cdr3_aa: CASSEAGTDTQYF; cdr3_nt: TGCGCCAGCAGTGAGGCCGGCACAGATACGCAGTATTTT
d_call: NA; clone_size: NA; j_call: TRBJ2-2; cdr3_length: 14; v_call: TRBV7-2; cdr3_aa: CASTPLAATGELFF; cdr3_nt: TGTGCCAGCACCCCACTAGCCGCCACCGGGGAGCTGTTTTTT
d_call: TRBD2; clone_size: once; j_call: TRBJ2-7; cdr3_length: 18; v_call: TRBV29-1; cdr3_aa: CSVEAPSGRSLPPYEQYF; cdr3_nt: TGCAGCGTTGAAGCGCCTAGCGGGAGGTCTCTTCCTCCCTACGAGCAGTACTTC
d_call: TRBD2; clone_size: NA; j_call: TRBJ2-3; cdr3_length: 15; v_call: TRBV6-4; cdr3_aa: CASSETSGGTDTQYF; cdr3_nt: TGTGCCAGCAGTGAGACTAGCGGGGGCACAGATACGCAGTATTTT
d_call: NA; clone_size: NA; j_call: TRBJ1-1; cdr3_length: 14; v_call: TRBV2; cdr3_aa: CASSVPGRVTEAFF; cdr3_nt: TGTGCCAGCAGTGTGCCGGGTAGGGTCACTGAAGCTTTCTTT
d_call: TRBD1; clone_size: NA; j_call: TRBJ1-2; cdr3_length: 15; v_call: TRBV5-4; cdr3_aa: CASSPRQGADYGYTF; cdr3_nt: TGTGCCAGCAGCCCGCGACAGGGGGCGGACTATGGCTACACCTTC